The rows below give T cell receptor beta chains drawn from one sample of a study of shared clonotypes between healthy human individuals. Generated by immunoSEQ multiplex PCR, the TCRdb table keeps only in-frame clones and is missing some. The sample lists 600,000 or so clones; roughly 98% were seen once. Sequencing was carried out using naive CD8+ T cells sorted from blood. The receptors derive from a man aged 30 to 39 in good health. Each CDR3 is given with its conserved first and last residue. D genes are given only for firm matches. Rows may omit the clone size; those that give it use once, few, many or a size class.

TGTGCCAGCAGCCAAGAAAACACCGTCTACGAGCAGTACTTC,CASSQENTVYEQYF,14,TRBV14,TRBJ2-7,.,.
TGCGCCAGCAGCCAAGACACGGGGTTAGCCTACAATGAGCAGTTCTTC,CASSQDTGLAYNEQFF,16,TRBV4-3,TRBJ2-1,.,.
TGTGCCTGGGGGGGCGGGACGGAAGCTTTCTTT,CAWGGGTEAFF,11,TRBV30,TRBJ1-1,.,.
TGCGCCAGCAGCTTGGAGGCAGCGGGAGTTTCATCCTACGAGCAGTACTTC,CASSLEAAGVSSYEQYF,17,TRBV5-1,TRBJ2-7,TRBD2,.
TGTGCCACCAGCAGAACCAACACCGGGGAGCTGTTTTTT,CATSRTNTGELFF,13,TRBV15,TRBJ2-2,.,.
TGCGCCAGCAGCTCCGGGACTAGCGGGTACAATGAGCAGTTCTTC,CASSSGTSGYNEQFF,15,TRBV5-1,TRBJ2-1,TRBD2,.
TGTGCCAGCAGCTTATCTGCGAGCACTGAAGCTTTCTTT,CASSLSASTEAFF,13,TRBV7-9,TRBJ1-1,.,.
TGCAGCGTTGGGGCTGAGGATCCAGGACAGGGCCAGAGCTCTGGAAACACCATATATTTT,CSVGAEDPGQGQSSGNTIYF,20,TRBV29-1,TRBJ1-3,TRBD1,.
TGTGCCAGCAGCGCGGGGGGCGGGAGCTGGGAGCAGTACTTC,CASSAGGGSWEQYF,14,TRBV5-4,TRBJ2-7,TRBD2,.
TGTGCCAGCAGTTTGGGTGTCGGGCGGGAGCAGTACTTC,CASSLGVGREQYF,13,TRBV27,TRBJ2-7,.,.
TGCGCCAGCAGTGAAATGGATACGCAGTATTTT,CASSEMDTQYF,11,TRBV10-2,TRBJ2-3,.,.
TGTGCCAGCAGCCCGACTAGCTCTGGGGCCAACGTCCTGACTTTC,CASSPTSSGANVLTF,15,TRBV7-2,TRBJ2-6,.,once
TGTGCCAGCAGCTTGGCTTCGAGGGGACTTAATAAAGAGCAGTTCTTC,CASSLASRGLNKEQFF,16,TRBV5-6,TRBJ2-1,.,.
TGTGCCAGCAGCTTCCGGACAGGGTGGCTAGCGGGCACCGGGGAGCTGTTTTTT,CASSFRTGWLAGTGELFF,18,TRBV7-8,TRBJ2-2,.,.
TGTGCCAGCAGTGAAGTGCAAGATTCGGGACTAGCGGGAGATGAGCAGTTCTTC,CASSEVQDSGLAGDEQFF,18,TRBV2,TRBJ2-1,TRBD2,.
TGTGCCAGCAGCTCCCTGGAGGGGGGACTTTCCTACAATGAGCAGTTCTTC,CASSSLEGGLSYNEQFF,17,TRBV5-6,TRBJ2-1,.,.
TGTGCCAGCAGTGACGACAACGCTGAAGCTTTCTTT,CASSDDNAEAFF,12,TRBV6-1,TRBJ1-1,.,.
TGTGCCAGCAGCCCGACACCGGGACAGGGTTTGTCCTACGAGCAGTACTTC,CASSPTPGQGLSYEQYF,17,TRBV11-2,TRBJ2-7,TRBD1,.
TGCGCCAGCAGCTTCCGGGAGGGCCAGTACAATGAGCAGTTCTTC,CASSFREGQYNEQFF,15,TRBV5-1,TRBJ2-1,TRBD2,.
TGTGCCAGCAGGGACACGGACAGCCTCTACGAGCAGTACTTC,CASRDTDSLYEQYF,14,TRBV11-2,TRBJ2-7,.,.
TGTGCCAGCAGCGAACGGGACGGTGAGCAGTTCTTC,CASSERDGEQFF,12,TRBV7-9,TRBJ2-1,.,.
TGTGCCAGCAGCCAAGGGACAGGGGGCCAGCCCCAGCATTTT,CASSQGTGGQPQHF,14,TRBV7-9,TRBJ1-5,TRBD1,.
TGTGCCAGCAGCTTCTCCCGGAGGGCCTACGAGCAGTACTTC,CASSFSRRAYEQYF,14,TRBV5-6,TRBJ2-7,.,.
TGCAGCGTTGAAGATCGGGCTAGCGGGACCTCACCCTACGAGCAGTACTTC,CSVEDRASGTSPYEQYF,17,TRBV29-1,TRBJ2-7,TRBD2,once
TGCGCCAGCAGCCAGGAAGACCAGGGGACTTGGTACACTGAAGCTTTCTTT,CASSQEDQGTWYTEAFF,17,TRBV4-1,TRBJ1-1,.,.
TGCGCCAGCAGCCAAGAGCCACGATTGCAGTTCTTC,CASSQEPRLQFF,12,TRBV4-1,TRBJ2-1,.,once
TGTGCCAGCAGTGACCCCTGGCGGGGATGGGATCAGCCCCAGCATTTT,CASSDPWRGWDQPQHF,16,TRBV6-1,TRBJ1-5,.,.
TGCAGCGTTGGTACGGCCCAACAGGGACTTGAGCAGTTCTTC,CSVGTAQQGLEQFF,14,TRBV29-1,TRBJ2-1,.,.
TGTGCCAGCCGACTAGGGTTCTCTAATGAAAAACTGTTTTTT,CASRLGFSNEKLFF,14,TRBV28,TRBJ1-4,.,.
TGTGCCAGCAGCTTACTTAATCAGCCCCAGCATTTT,CASSLLNQPQHF,12,TRBV7-9,TRBJ1-5,.,.
TGTGCCAGCAGCGTTACTAGCGCCAGCTCCTACAATGAGCAGTTCTTC,CASSVTSASSYNEQFF,16,TRBV11-2,TRBJ2-1,TRBD2,.
TGTGCCAGCTCCCGAACAACCACCTACGAGCAGTACTTC,CASSRTTTYEQYF,13,TRBV18,TRBJ2-7,.,once
TGTGCCAGCAGTGAAGCCCGGGGGTGGGGCAGGACTGAAGCTTTCTTT,CASSEARGWGRTEAFF,16,TRBV6-1,TRBJ1-1,.,.
TGTGCCAGCAGCTCTCAACCCTTAAACCCGGTCACAGATACGCAGTATTTT,CASSSQPLNPVTDTQYF,17,TRBV7-9,TRBJ2-3,.,.
TGCGCCAGCAGCTCCTTGGCGGGAATTCCCTACAATGAGCAGTTCTTC,CASSSLAGIPYNEQFF,16,TRBV4-1,TRBJ2-1,.,.
TGCGCCAGCAGCCAAGAGTCGGCTAGCGGGACCCCCTACGAGCAGTACTTC,CASSQESASGTPYEQYF,17,TRBV4-1,TRBJ2-7,TRBD2,.
TGTGCCAGCAGTTTGTTGAGTGGTGGAGAGGAAAAACTGTTTTTT,CASSLLSGGEEKLFF,15,TRBV27,TRBJ1-4,.,.
TGTGCCTGGAGCGACTGGGGGGGCGAGCAGTACTTC,CAWSDWGGEQYF,12,TRBV30,TRBJ2-7,TRBD2,.
TGTGCCAGCAGTCCCCTGACCTCGCCCCGGGGCGACTACGAGCAGTACTTC,CASSPLTSPRGDYEQYF,17,TRBV2,TRBJ2-7,.,.
TGTGCCAGCAGCTTAGGGGGTGTTGGTGTCGCCAGCTACAATGAGCAGTTCTTC,CASSLGGVGVASYNEQFF,18,TRBV7-8,TRBJ2-1,.,.
TGTGCCAGCAGTCCGGGGGATACGCAGTATTTT,CASSPGDTQYF,11,TRBV6-6,TRBJ2-3,.,.
TGTGCCAGCAGCGCCCACTCCCCGGTGGACAGGGGGCGTAGGCACACCGGGGAGCTGTTTTTT,CASSAHSPVDRGRRHTGELFF,21,TRBV21-1,TRBJ2-2,.,once
TGTGCCAGCAGTTACACCGGGATCCAAGAGACCCAGTACTTC,CASSYTGIQETQYF,14,TRBV6-5,TRBJ2-5,.,.
TGTGCCAGCAGCTTGGTTGGGCAGGTGGGTCAGCCCCAGCATTTT,CASSLVGQVGQPQHF,15,TRBV5-6,TRBJ1-5,.,.